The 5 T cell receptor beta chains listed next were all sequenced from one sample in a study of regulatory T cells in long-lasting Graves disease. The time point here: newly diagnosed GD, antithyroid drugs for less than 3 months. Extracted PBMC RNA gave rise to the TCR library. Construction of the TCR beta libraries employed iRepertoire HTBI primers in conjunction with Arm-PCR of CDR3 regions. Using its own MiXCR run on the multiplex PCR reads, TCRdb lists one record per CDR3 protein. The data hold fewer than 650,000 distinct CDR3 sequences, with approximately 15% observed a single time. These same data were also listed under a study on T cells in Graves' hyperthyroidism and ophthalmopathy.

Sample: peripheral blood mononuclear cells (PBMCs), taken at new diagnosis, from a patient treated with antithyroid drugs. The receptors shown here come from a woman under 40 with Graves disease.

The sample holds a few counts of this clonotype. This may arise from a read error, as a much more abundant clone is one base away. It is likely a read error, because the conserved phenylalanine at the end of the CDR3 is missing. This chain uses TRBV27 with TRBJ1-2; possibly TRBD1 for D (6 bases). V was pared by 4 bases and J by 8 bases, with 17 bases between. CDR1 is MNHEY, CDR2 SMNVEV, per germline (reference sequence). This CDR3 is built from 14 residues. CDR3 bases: TGTGCCAGCAGTTATCGCACAGGGTTTTACGGCTACACCCTC. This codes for CASSYRTGFYGYTL.

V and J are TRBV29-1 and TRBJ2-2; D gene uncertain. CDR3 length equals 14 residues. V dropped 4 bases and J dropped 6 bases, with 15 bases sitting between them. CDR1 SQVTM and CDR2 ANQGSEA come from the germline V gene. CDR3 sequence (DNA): TGCAGCGTTGGGGCAGGAATCCTCCCCGGGGAGCTGTTTTTT. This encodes CSVGAGILPGELFF.

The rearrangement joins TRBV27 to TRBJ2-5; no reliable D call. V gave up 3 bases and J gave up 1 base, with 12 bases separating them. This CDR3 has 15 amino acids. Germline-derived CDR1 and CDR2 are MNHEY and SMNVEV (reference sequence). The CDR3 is CASSLMRFGQETQYF. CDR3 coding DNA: TGTGCCAGCAGTTTGATGAGGTTCGGCCAAGAGACCCAGTACTTC.

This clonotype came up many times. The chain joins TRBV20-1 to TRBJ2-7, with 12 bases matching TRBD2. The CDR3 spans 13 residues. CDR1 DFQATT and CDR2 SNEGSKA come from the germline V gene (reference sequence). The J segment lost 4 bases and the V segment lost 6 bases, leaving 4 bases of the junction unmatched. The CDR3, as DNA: TGCAGTGCAGAGACTAGCGGGAGTTACGAGCAGTACTTC. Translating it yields CSAETSGSYEQYF.

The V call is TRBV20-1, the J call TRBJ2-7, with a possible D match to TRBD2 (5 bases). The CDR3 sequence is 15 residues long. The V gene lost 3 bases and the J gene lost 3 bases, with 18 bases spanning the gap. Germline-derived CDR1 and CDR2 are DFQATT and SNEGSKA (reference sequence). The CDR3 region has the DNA TGCAGTGCTAGTTCCCCAACGACGGGGTACTACGAGCAGTACTTC. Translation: CSASSPTTGYYEQYF.